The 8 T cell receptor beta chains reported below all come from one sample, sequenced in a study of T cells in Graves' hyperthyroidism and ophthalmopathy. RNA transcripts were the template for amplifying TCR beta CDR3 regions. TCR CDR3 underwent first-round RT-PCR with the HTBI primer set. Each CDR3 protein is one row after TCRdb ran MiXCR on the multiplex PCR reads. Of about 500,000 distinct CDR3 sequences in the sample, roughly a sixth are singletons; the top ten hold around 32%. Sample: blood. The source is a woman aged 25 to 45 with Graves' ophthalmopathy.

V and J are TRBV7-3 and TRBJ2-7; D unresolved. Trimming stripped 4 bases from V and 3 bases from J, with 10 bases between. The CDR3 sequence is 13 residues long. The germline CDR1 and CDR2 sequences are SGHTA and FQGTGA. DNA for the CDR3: TGTGCCAGCAGCTCCGGCCCTTTCTACGAGCAGTACTTC. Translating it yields CASSSGPFYEQYF.

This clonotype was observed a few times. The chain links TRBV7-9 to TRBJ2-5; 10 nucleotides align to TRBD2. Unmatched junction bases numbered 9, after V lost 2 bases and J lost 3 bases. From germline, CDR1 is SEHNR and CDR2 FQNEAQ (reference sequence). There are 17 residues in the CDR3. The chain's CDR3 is CASSLWGSSGSKETQYF. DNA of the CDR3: TGTGCCAGCAGCTTATGGGGATCTAGCGGGAGTAAAGAGACCCAGTACTTC.

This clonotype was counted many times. The CDR3 loop is CASSLGLTAWQETQYF. The CDR3 DNA reads as TGTGCCAGCAGTTTAGGTTTGACGGCTTGGCAAGAGACCCAGTACTTC. This chain joins TRBV12-3 or TRBV12-4 and TRBJ2-5; no clear D. Deletions cut 1 base from V and 2 bases from J, with 14 bases between. The CDR3 spans 16 residues.

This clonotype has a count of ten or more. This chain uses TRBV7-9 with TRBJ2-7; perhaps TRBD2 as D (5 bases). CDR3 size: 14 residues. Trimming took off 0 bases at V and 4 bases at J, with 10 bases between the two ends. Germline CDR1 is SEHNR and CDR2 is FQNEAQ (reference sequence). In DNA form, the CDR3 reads TGTGCCAGCAGCTTAGCGGGAGCTGAGTACGAGCAGTACTTC. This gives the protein CASSLAGAEYEQYF.

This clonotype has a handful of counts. The CDR3 reads CASSSSLASGRTYEQYF. The CDR3 DNA is TGTGCCAGCAGCTCATCCTTAGCTAGCGGGAGGACCTACGAGCAGTACTTC. This chain joins TRBV13 and TRBJ2-7; 11 nucleotides agree with TRBD2. Trimming removed 4 bases from V and 2 bases from J; junction bases left unmatched: 10. CDR1 and CDR2 (germline): PRHDT, FYEKMQ (reference sequence). The CDR3 runs to 17 residues.

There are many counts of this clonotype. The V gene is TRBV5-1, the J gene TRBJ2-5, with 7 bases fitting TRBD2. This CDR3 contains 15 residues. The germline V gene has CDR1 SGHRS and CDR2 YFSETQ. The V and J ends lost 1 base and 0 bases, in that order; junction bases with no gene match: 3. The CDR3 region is CASSLSGKYQETQYF. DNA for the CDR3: TGCGCCAGCAGCTTGAGCGGGAAGTACCAAGAGACCCAGTACTTC.

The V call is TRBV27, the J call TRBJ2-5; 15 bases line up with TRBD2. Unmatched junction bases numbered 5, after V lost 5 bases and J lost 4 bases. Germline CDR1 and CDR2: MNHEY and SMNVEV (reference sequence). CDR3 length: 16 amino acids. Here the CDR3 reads CASSDLGLAGGETQYF. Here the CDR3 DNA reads TGTGCCAGCAGTGATTTGGGACTAGCGGGAGGAGAGACCCAGTACTTC.

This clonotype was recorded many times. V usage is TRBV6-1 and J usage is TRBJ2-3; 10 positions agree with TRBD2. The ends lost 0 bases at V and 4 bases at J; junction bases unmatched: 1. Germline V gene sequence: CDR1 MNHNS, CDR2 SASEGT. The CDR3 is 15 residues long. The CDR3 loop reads CASSEAAGGADTQYF. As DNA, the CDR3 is TGTGCCAGCAGTGAAGCAGCGGGGGGGGCAGATACGCAGTATTTT.